This TCR beta chain was recovered during a study of T cells in Graves' hyperthyroidism and ophthalmopathy (dated by TCRdb to the late 2010s). Broadly, across the study: Peripheral blood was sampled at the time of initial diagnosis, prior to any treatment. To identify distinguishing TCR V-J signatures, a discovery cohort of 100 patients was used, comprising approximately 40 with Graves' ophthalmopathy and approximately 57 with stable Graves' hyperthyroidism. An independent validation cohort of 18 to 20 hyperthyroidism patients and some 15 patients who later progressed to ophthalmopathy tested prospective prediction of ophthalmopathy. The 100 or so discovery patients were divided at random into training and test sets in a 7:3 ratio. In addition, the study compared T-cell repertoires in thyroid tissue and in blood from about 6 Graves' hyperthyroidism patients. After sampling, hyperthyroidism patients received methimazole starting at 30 mg daily, and ophthalmopathy patients received high-dose intravenous methylprednisolone. According to the paper, TCR Vbeta CDR3 sequencing was carried out on over 130 peripheral blood samples, which came from over 40 ophthalmopathy, around 74 hyperthyroidism and roughly 17 progressor patients.

The research as a whole found: In validation, the model predicted progression to ophthalmopathy with roughly 66% sensitivity and about 72% specificity, a median of around six months before onset. In cross-validation, a model built on a 13 V-J signature told ophthalmopathy apart from stable hyperthyroidism with just under 90% sensitivity and roughly 83% specificity, and in testing the same model reached 80%/75%. No statistical method was used to set the sample size in advance, and investigators knew the group allocation. Most expanded thyroid clonotypes (frequency above 0.001) were also found in blood, which suggests that blood repertoires may mirror thyroid immune responses.

For this clonotype: No antigen is known for it. Base quality data are lacking; no much larger clone is found one base away.

A patient counted as having stable Graves' hyperthyroidism if no progression to ophthalmopathy occurred over 18 months of follow-up. The hyperthyroidism patients were between 18 and 65 years old and newly diagnosed, with a disease duration of less than 2 months. Any patient with an uncontrolled infection, another autoimmune disease, pregnancy or lactation was excluded. Diagnoses were based on clinical symptoms, serum thyroxine and TRAb, thyroid ultrasound and orbital computed tomography. PBMCs were separated from roughly 9.6 ml of fresh peripheral blood using Ficoll-Paque density gradient centrifugation. Total RNA was extracted using Trizol reagent, and RNA quality was assessed on an Agilent 2100 Bioanalyzer. The cysteine opens and the phenylalanine closes a CDR3 of 17 amino acids. Of all the DNA, just the CDR3 is kept, 51 bases in frame from base 1. Looking up the germline V gene yields CDR1 MDHEN and CDR2 SYDVKM. V and J are truncated by 5 bases and 4 bases respectively, leaving an intervening sequence of 18 bases.

TCR beta CDR3 regions were amplified from RNA transcripts. The first round of RT-PCR for the TCR CDR3 was performed with the HTBI primer set and the Qiagen OneStep RT-PCR kit. Libraries were constructed in a second round of multiplex PCR, after which size selection and purification were carried out. Paired-end sequencing of the libraries was performed with 100 bp reads on an Illumina HiSeq2000. As for the authors' bioinformatics: SOAPnuke was used to process the raw data, removing reads that contained adapters or uncalled bases, had a mean Phred below 15, or lacked an exact match to the constant primer or identifier. COPE v1.2.5 was used to merge the high-quality paired reads, and each unique nucleotide sequence was defined as a clonotype. MiTCR v1.1 was used to align clonotypes to the IMGT TRBV, TRBD and TRBJ reference segments. The analysis included only V-J combinations with a frequency above 0.0001, which together covered more than 98% of the repertoires. The TCS score was defined as the ratio of F50 (clonal expansion) to E x V (chaos), calculated using BLOSUM62-based TCRdist between CDR3 peptides within each V-J. Welch's t-statistics and random forest reduced 450 to 600 V-J features to roughly 13, which were used in a naive Bayes classifier (R e1071). The public reads were run again by TCRdb, first through fastp at Q25 and then through MiXCR, and only productive beta chains were kept. Every CDR3 protein is listed once, alongside the most common genes and DNA of its rows. These V and J calls are TCRdb output, not the study's own analysis. The sample yields about 340,000 distinct CDR3 sequences; approximately 22% were counted once. The ten largest account for around half of the sample.

The sequence came from a woman between 50 and 59 years old with Graves' hyperthyroidism. The sample was blood. The chain couples TRBV28 to TRBJ1-6; TRBD1 is a possible D gene, resting on 5 matching bases. The nucleotide sequence reads as follows: TGTGCCAGCAGTAAGAGAGACGGGACGCTGTATAATTCACCCCTCCACTTT. Protein translation: CASSKRDGTLYNSPLHF.